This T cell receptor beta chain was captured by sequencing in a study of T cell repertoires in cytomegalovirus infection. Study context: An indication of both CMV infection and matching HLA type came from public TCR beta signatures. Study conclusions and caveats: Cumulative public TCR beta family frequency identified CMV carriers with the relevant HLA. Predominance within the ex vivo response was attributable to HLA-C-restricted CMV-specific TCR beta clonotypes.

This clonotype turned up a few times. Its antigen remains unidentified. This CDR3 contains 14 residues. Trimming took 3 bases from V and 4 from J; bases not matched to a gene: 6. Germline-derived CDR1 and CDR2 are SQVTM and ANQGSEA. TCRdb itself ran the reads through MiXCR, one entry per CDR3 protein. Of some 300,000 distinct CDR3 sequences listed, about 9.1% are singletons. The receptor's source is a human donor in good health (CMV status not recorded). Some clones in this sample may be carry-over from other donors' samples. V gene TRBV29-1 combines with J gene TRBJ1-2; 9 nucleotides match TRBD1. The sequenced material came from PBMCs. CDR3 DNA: TGCAGCGTTGAGGACTTGGACAGGGGCTATGGCTACACCTTC. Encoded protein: CSVEDLDRGYGYTF.